What follows are 20 T cell receptor beta chains derived from one specimen sequenced in a study of long-term antiretroviral therapy in people with HIV. Assay version v3.0 of immunoSEQ was used, and it was run at survey level. Method: immunoSEQ multiplex PCR; TCRdb's copy keeps in-frame clones and lacks some. The sample shows tens of thousands of clones, about 90% of them seen only once. Here the sequenced sample was unsorted PBMCs, taken 1.8 years after starting antiretroviral therapy. All receptors derive from a woman under 30 with HIV.

The gene calls are TRBV7-9 and TRBJ1-2; the D gene is possibly TRBD1 (5 bases). V was shortened by 5 bases and J by 3 bases, with 22 bases between the two germline ends. CDR1 is SEHNR and CDR2 is FQNEAQ in the germline V gene (reference sequence). The CDR3 is made up of 17 amino acids. The CDR3 region is CASSTTIRAGGDYGYTF. The CDR3 DNA is TGTGCCAGCAGCACCACAATCAGGGCCGGAGGGGACTATGGCTACACCTTC.

The J gene is TRBJ2-7, the V gene TRBV15; 8 bases agree with TRBD1. Trimming cost V 3 bases and J 7 bases; bases outside gene matches: 5. CDR3 length: 13 amino acids. Germline V gene lookup returns CDR1 LNHNV and CDR2 YYDKDF (reference sequence). CDR3 DNA: TGTGCCACCAGCAGCAGGGGGCTGAAAGAGCAGTACTTC. Its protein is CATSSRGLKEQYF.

In its sample, this clone was seen once. This chain joins TRBV7-2 and TRBJ2-3, with 7 bases lining up with TRBD2. Losses at the gene ends were 5 bases for V and 3 bases for J; bases not matched to a gene: 11. Germline loops: CDR1 SGHTA, CDR2 FQGNSA. The CDR3 has 16 residues. The CDR3 sequence is CASSPRAGGGTDTQYF. CDR3 coding DNA: TGTGCCAGCAGCCCCCGTGCTGGGGGAGGGACAGATACGCAGTATTTT. Using reference TRBV7-2 and TRBJ2-3 for the parts outside the CDR3, the full variable domain is GAGVSQSPSNKVTEKGKDVELRCDPISGHTALYWYRQSLGQGLEFLIYFQGNSAPDKSGLPSDRFSAERTGGSVSTLTIQRTQQEDSAVYLCASSPRAGGGTDTQYFGPGTRLTVL.

The rearrangement uses TRBV9 and TRBJ2-7; 8 positions match TRBD1. With V trimmed by 0 bases and J by 3 bases, 8 bases remained unmatched. In germline, CDR1 is SGDLS, CDR2 YYNGEE. The CDR3 loop spans 16 amino acids. The CDR3 region has the DNA TGTGCCAGCAGCGTAGATCCGGACAGGGCCCTCTACGAGCAGTACTTC. Translated, it gives CASSVDPDRALYEQYF. Complete variable domain (other parts from reference TRBV9 and TRBJ2-7): DSGVTQTPKHLITATGQRVTLRCSPRSGDLSVYWYQQSLDQGLQFLIQYYNGEERAKGNILERFSAQQFPDLHSELNLSSLELGDSALYFCASSVDPDRALYEQYFGPGTRLTVT.

This clone appeared a single time. The chain combines TRBV7-9 with TRBJ1-5; D uncertain. V lost 5 bases and J 5 bases, leaving 13 bases between the germline ends. The V gene's germline CDR1 is SEHNR and CDR2 FQNEAQ (reference sequence). This CDR3 region has 14 residues. For the CDR3, the DNA is TGTGCCAGCAGCCCGTCGGCCCCCGATCAGCCCCAGCATTTT. Translated: CASSPSAPDQPQHF.

The J gene is TRBJ2-1, the V gene TRBV5-1; D may be TRBD1 (5 bases). This CDR3 comprises 12 residues. V lost 3 bases to trimming and J lost 9 bases, with 10 bases between them. The germline CDR1 and CDR2 sequences are SGHRS and YFSETQ. DNA for the CDR3: TGCGCCAGCAGCTCACAGGTACCTGAGCAGTTCTTC. Translating it yields CASSSQVPEQFF.

V is TRBV28 and J is TRBJ1-5; the D gene is possibly TRBD1 (6 bases). Trimming cost V 8 bases and J 7 bases, with 18 bases left between them. The CDR3 extends over 14 amino acids. Germline assignment: CDR1 MDHEN and CDR2 SYDVKM. The CDR3 spells CASWTAVLGQPQHF. The CDR3 DNA reads TGTGCCAGCTGGACAGCCGTCTTAGGGCAGCCCCAGCATTTT.

The chain is built from TRBV27 and TRBJ1-6; D call uncertain. The CDR3 has 14 amino acids. V lost 8 bases, J lost 9 bases, and 17 bases lay in between. Germline-derived CDR1 and CDR2 are MNHEY and SMNVEV (reference sequence). The CDR3: CASSFPSLSSPLHF. CDR3 coding DNA: TGTGCCAGCTCCTTTCCGAGTCTGAGTTCACCCCTCCACTTT.

The sample holds one count of this clone. The chain uses TRBV7-6 and TRBJ2-7; TRBD1 agrees at 11 bases. Germline loops: CDR1 SGHVS, CDR2 FNYEAQ. With 4 bases clipped from V and 6 bases from J, the junction kept 8 bases outside the gene matches. This CDR3 comprises 15 residues. The chain's CDR3 is CASSSRTGGKAEQYF. CDR3 coding DNA: TGTGCCAGCAGCTCTCGGACAGGGGGCAAGGCCGAGCAGTACTTC.

The genes are TRBV10-3 and TRBJ2-3; 11 positions agree with TRBD2. CDR1 ENHRY and CDR2 SYGVKD come from the germline V gene. This CDR3 contains 17 residues. The trim removed 4 bases at V and 3 bases at J, leaving 9 bases unmatched. The CDR3 loop reads CAISGTRTSGLTDTQYF. The CDR3 bases are TGTGCCATCAGTGGGACCCGGACTAGCGGGCTAACAGATACGCAGTATTTT.

This chain connects TRBV5-1 to TRBJ2-7; D possibly uses TRBD1 or TRBD2 (6 bases each). Looked up from germline, CDR1 is SGHRS and CDR2 is YFSETQ. The CDR3 loop spans 14 amino acids. V dropped 1 base and J dropped 4 bases, with 12 bases sitting between them. This chain's CDR3 is CASSLLGGGYEQYF. Written as DNA, the CDR3 is TGCGCCAGCAGCTTGTTGGGGGGCGGTTACGAGCAGTACTTC.

CDR3 in amino acids: CASTWSENEQFF. CDR3 nucleotides: TGTGCCAGCACCTGGTCTGAAAATGAGCAGTTCTTC. This rearrangement joins TRBV7-9 to TRBJ2-1, with D hard to call. The germline V gene encodes CDR1 SEHNR and CDR2 FQNEAQ (reference sequence). Trimming took off 7 bases at V and 7 bases at J, with 11 bases between the two ends. CDR3 length: 12 residues.

The chain recombines TRBV5-1 with TRBJ2-5; 8 nucleotides line up with TRBD2. This CDR3 is 16 amino acids long. From germline, CDR1 is SGHRS and CDR2 YFSETQ. The V segment lost 2 bases and the J segment 5 bases; nucleotides outside the gene matches: 11. The CDR3 sequence is CASSFFLAGPGETQYF. The CDR3 region has the DNA TGCGCCAGCAGCTTTTTTTTAGCGGGGCCAGGGGAGACCCAGTACTTC.

V usage is TRBV2 and J usage is TRBJ2-2; D perhaps matches TRBD2 (5 bases). The ends were cut back, 6 bases at V and 6 bases at J, with 11 bases in the middle. CDR1 SNHLY and CDR2 FYNNEI come from the germline V gene. CDR3 length equals 13 residues. The CDR3 coding sequence is TGTGCCAGCAGCGGGAACCCAGCCGGGGAGCTGTTTTTT. Protein sequence: CASSGNPAGELFF.

The rearrangement joins TRBV19 to TRBJ2-5; the D gene could be TRBD1 or TRBD2 (5 bases each). V gave up 1 base and J gave up 2 bases, with 17 bases separating them. CDR3 length: 17 amino acids. In germline, CDR1 is LNHDA, CDR2 SQIVND (reference sequence). The CDR3 DNA follows: TGTGCCAGTAGTATAGGGGCCGGGACCGAGGGTCAAGAGACCCAGTACTTC. Protein: CASSIGAGTEGQETQYF.

CDR3 region: CAVGRSYEQYF. The CDR3 coding sequence is TGTGCCGTAGGGAGAAGCTACGAGCAGTACTTC. This chain uses TRBV7-2 with TRBJ2-7, with D possibly TRBD2 on 5 matching bases. The CDR3 runs 11 residues. From germline, CDR1 is SGHTA and CDR2 FQGNSA. Trimming took off 11 bases at V and 3 bases at J, with 11 bases between the two ends.

The chain employs TRBV6-5 and TRBJ1-1, with 7 bases fitting TRBD1. Unmatched junction bases numbered 5, after V lost 2 bases and J lost 5 bases. Germline values: CDR1 MNHEY, CDR2 SVGAGI. The CDR3 totals 14 residues. CDR3 sequence: CASSYVQGGTEAFF. In DNA form, the CDR3 reads TGTGCCAGCAGTTACGTCCAGGGGGGGACTGAAGCTTTCTTT.

This chain joins TRBV6-5 and TRBJ2-3, with 9 nucleotides matching TRBD2. The CDR3 covers 12 residues. V shed 11 bases, J shed 7 bases, and the junction held 7 bases outside the gene matches. The V gene's germline CDR1 is MNHEY and CDR2 SVGAGI. The CDR3 DNA reads as TGTGCCGCGGGGGGGATTAGGAATACGCAGTATTTT. Translation gives CAAGGIRNTQYF.

The gene calls are TRBV27 and TRBJ2-6, with no clear D. Trimming took 6 bases from V and 0 from J, leaving 9 bases between them. Germline values: CDR1 MNHEY, CDR2 SMNVEV (reference sequence). The CDR3 extends over 15 amino acids. The CDR3 spells CASRAGASGANVLTF. The CDR3 nucleotides are TGTGCCAGCAGGGCCGGCGCCTCTGGGGCCAACGTCCTGACTTTC.

The chain joins TRBV25-1 to TRBJ2-5; weak D call: TRBD2 (6 bases). Germline assignment: CDR1 MGHDK and CDR2 SYGVNS. This CDR3 comprises 13 residues. V shed 1 base and J shed 4 bases, with 7 bases lying between them. DNA for the CDR3: TGTGCCAGCAGTGAATTCGGGGGAGAGACCCAGTACTTC. It is translated as CASSEFGGETQYF.